There are a few counts of the clone carrying this T cell receptor beta chain. Its antigen is currently unknown. The record originates from a study of OX40 agonist ivuxolimab in advanced cancers. Blood sampling took place at baseline, cycle 4 day 1, and cycle 7 day 1. Regarding the study as a whole: The antigens recognized by the expanded peripheral T cells, that is their antigen specificity, were not determined.

Libraries were prepared by immunoSEQ multiplex PCR; TCRdb keeps only in-frame clonotypes and omits some of them. The table includes about 130,000 clones, 85% to 95% detected once. The CDR3 loop spans 14 amino acids. V was shortened by 1 base and J by 4 bases, with 11 bases between the two germline ends. CDR1 and CDR2 from the germline V gene are KGHSH and LQKENI. The sample here was CD4+ or CD8+ T cells sorted from blood, taken in a trial of the OX40 agonist ivuxolimab. The chain uses TRBV18 and TRBJ2-7; D call uncertain. This receptor was obtained from an adult with an advanced solid tumor such as melanoma, head and neck, liver or kidney cancer. CDR3 protein: CASSPRQNTYEQYF. The CDR3, as DNA: TGTGCCAGCTCACCACGCCAGAACACTTACGAGCAGTACTTC.